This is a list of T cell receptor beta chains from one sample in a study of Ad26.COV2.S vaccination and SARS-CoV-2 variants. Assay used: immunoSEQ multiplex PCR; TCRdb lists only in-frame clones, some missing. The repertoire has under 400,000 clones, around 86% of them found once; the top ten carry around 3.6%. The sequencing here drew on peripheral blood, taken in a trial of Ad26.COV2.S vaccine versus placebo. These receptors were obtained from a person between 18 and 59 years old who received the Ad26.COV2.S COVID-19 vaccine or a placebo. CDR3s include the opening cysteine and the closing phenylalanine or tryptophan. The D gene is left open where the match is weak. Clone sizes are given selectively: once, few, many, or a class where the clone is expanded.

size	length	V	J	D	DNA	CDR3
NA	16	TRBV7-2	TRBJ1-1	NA	TGTGCCAGCAGCTTAGCGTTGGGCAGGGCGAACACTGAAGCTTTCTTT	CASSLALGRANTEAFF
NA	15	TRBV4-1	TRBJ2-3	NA	TGCGCCAGCAGCCAAGATCGGGGATCCACAGATACGCAGTATTTT	CASSQDRGSTDTQYF
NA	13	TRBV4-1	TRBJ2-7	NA	TGCGCCAGCAGCCAAGCAGGGTCGTACGAGCAGTACTTC	CASSQAGSYEQYF
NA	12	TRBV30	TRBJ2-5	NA	TGTGCCTGGAGTGTAGGTTTGCGGACCCAGTACTTC	CAWSVGLRTQYF
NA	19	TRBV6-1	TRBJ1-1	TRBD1	TGTGCCAGCAGTGAAGCGGAATCGGGGAGGACAGGGGATAGTACTGAAGCTTTCTTT	CASSEAESGRTGDSTEAFF
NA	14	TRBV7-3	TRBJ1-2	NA	TGTGCCAGCAGCCCCTTTGGGGGAGGGCGTTCTCTCACCTTC	CASSPFGGGRSLTF
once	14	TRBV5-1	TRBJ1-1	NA	TGCGCCAGCAGCTCTTATCAGCTGAACACTGAAGCTTTCTTT	CASSSYQLNTEAFF
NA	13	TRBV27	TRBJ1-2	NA	TGTGCCAGCAGTTTCGGGCAGGGTTATGGCTACACCTTC	CASSFGQGYGYTF
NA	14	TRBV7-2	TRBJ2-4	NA	TGTGCCAGCAGCCCCCGCCTGGTTGAAAACATTCAGTACTTC	CASSPRLVENIQYF
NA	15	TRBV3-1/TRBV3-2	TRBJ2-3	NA	TGTGCCAGCAGCCAAGAACCCTATCTCACAGATACGCAGTATTTT	CASSQEPYLTDTQYF
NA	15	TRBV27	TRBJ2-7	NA	TGTGCCAGCAGTTTGGAAAGGATGAGCTCCTACGAGCAGTACTTC	CASSLERMSSYEQYF
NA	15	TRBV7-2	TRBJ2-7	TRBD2	TGTGCCAGCAGCTTAGGTGGCGGGGGGTCTTACGAGCAGTACTTC	CASSLGGGGSYEQYF
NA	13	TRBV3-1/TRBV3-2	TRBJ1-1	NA	TGTGCCAGCAGTAAAATACAGGGCGCTGAAGCTTTCTTT	CASSKIQGAEAFF
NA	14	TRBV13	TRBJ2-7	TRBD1	TGTGCCAGCAGCTTAGGCTCAGGGGGCTACGAGCAGTACTTC	CASSLGSGGYEQYF
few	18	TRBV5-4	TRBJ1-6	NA	TGTGCCAGCAGCTTGGATGGAGTGGGGAGCTCCTATAATTCACCCCTCCACTTT	CASSLDGVGSSYNSPLHF
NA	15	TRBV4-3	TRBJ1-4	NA	TGCGCCAGCAGCCATGGAAGTGCAATAAGGGAAAAACTGTTTTTT	CASSHGSAIREKLFF
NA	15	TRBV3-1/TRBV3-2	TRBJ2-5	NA	TGTGCCAGCAGCCGAAGGCTACCTGGGGGTGAGACCCAGTACTTC	CASSRRLPGGETQYF
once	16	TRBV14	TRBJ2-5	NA	TGTGCCAGCAGCCAACGGCTGTGGAGAGGAAAAGAGACCCAGTACTTC	CASSQRLWRGKETQYF
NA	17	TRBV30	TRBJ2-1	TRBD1	TGTGCCTGGAGCACACCAATAGGGACAGGGGCCTACAATGAGCAGTTCTTC	CAWSTPIGTGAYNEQFF
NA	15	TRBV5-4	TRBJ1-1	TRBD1	TGTGCCAGCAGTTATCCGGACAGGGGGAACACTGAAGCTTTCTTT	CASSYPDRGNTEAFF
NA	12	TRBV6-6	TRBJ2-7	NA	TGTGCCAGCAGTTACCCCACGGACGAGCAGTACTTC	CASSYPTDEQYF
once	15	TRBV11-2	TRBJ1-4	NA	TGTGCCAGCAGCTCGACACAAGGGGGAAATGAAAAACTGTTTTTT	CASSSTQGGNEKLFF
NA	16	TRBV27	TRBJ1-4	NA	TGTGCCAGCAGTTTACGCCGGGGGGCCCTTAATGAAAAACTGTTTTTT	CASSLRRGALNEKLFF
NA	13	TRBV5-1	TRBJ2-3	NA	TGCGCCAGCAGCTTGTTAGGAACAGATACGCAGTATTTT	CASSLLGTDTQYF
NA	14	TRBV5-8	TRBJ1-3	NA	TGTGCCAGCAGCTTGCCGGGGTTGACAAACACCATATATTTT	CASSLPGLTNTIYF
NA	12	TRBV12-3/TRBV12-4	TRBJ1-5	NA	TGTGCCAGCAGCCTAAAGGGCTGGGCCCAGCATTTT	CASSLKGWAQHF
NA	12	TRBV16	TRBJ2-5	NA	TGTGCCAGCAGCCAATCAGACGAGACCCAGTACTTC	CASSQSDETQYF
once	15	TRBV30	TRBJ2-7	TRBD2	TGTGCCTGGAGCCTTAGACTAGCGGGGGGACACGAGCAGTACTTC	CAWSLRLAGGHEQYF
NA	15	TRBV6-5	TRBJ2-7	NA	TGTGCCAGCAGTCGTCAGAACACGGGAGCCTACGAGCAGTACTTC	CASSRQNTGAYEQYF
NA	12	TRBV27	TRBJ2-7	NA	TGTGCCAGCAGTTTAGCAGGGTCTGAGCAGTACTTC	CASSLAGSEQYF
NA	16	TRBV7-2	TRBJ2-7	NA	TGTGCCAGCAGATTGGCCCCCGACAGGCGACTCTACGAGCAGTACTTC	CASRLAPDRRLYEQYF
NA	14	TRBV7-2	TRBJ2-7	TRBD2	TGTGCCAGCAAGTGGGCGGGGGGGCCCTACGAGCAGTACTTC	CASKWAGGPYEQYF
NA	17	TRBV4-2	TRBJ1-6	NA	TGTGCCAGCAGCCAAGATCCGGATTCTACCTATAATTCACCCCTCCACTTT	CASSQDPDSTYNSPLHF
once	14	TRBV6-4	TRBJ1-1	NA	TGTGCCAGCAGAAGTCAGGGTGGGGACACTGAAGCTTTCTTT	CASRSQGGDTEAFF